This entry lists 11 T cell receptor beta chains sequenced from one sample in a study of blood T cells in healthy people across ages. Together with a sample-barcoded 5' primer, a J-beta primer mix was included in a second PCR lasting about 6 to 11 cycles. MiXCR, applied by TCRdb to the 5' RACE reads, yields one record per CDR3 protein. This sample yields 1.4 million or so distinct CDR3 sequences, of which roughly 43% are seen a single time; under 5% belongs to the top ten. Sequencing was carried out using blood. The receptors stem from a woman between 18 and 29 years old in good health.

The rearrangement uses TRBV21-1 and TRBJ1-5. TRBV21-1 is shown as a pseudogene. The CDR3 sequence is 15 residues long. The CDR3 bases are TGTGCCAGCAGCAAAGGGACGGTCTCGGAGCAGCCCCAGCATTTT. It is translated as CASSKGTVSEQPQHF.

V usage is TRBV5-1 and J usage is TRBJ2-7; unclear D gene. CDR3 length: 15 amino acids. Between the trimmed V and J ends, which lost 0 bases and 3 bases, there was a span of 13 bases. The germline CDR1 and CDR2 sequences are SGHRS and YFSETQ. The CDR3 region is CASSLGLGFDYEQYF. CDR3 DNA: TGCGCCAGCAGCTTGGGTCTGGGCTTCGACTACGAGCAGTACTTC.

The rearrangement links TRBV20-1 to TRBJ2-7, with 10 bases fitting TRBD1. CDR3 length: 13 residues. The V segment lost 6 bases and the J segment 6 bases; nucleotides outside the gene matches: 8. Germline V gene data show CDR1 as DFQATT and CDR2 as SNEGSKA (reference sequence). CDR3 sequence: CSAETWTGGEQYF. CDR3 nucleotides: TGCAGTGCCGAAACTTGGACAGGGGGCGAGCAGTACTTC.

Worth noting for this clonotype: Germline and junction disagree at one end, which may indicate a read error. The chain uses TRBV7-7 and TRBJ2-5; D not resolved. This CDR3 spans 13 amino acids. The germline gives CDR1 SSHAT, CDR2 FNYEAQ (reference sequence). As DNA, the CDR3 is TGTGCTAGCAGCCCCCATAACCAAGAGACCCAGTACTTC. The encoded protein is CASSPHNQETQYF.

This clonotype has ten or more counts. J is TRBJ2-7 and V is TRBV4-1; TRBD1 might be the D (5 bases). This CDR3 is 13 amino acids long. V lost 1 base to trimming and J lost 4 bases, with 8 bases between them. Germline assignment: CDR1 MGHRA and CDR2 YSYEKL. The CDR3 is CASSQGQWYEQYF. The CDR3 DNA is TGCGCCAGCAGCCAAGGACAGTGGTACGAGCAGTACTTC.

V gene TRBV5-1 combines with J gene TRBJ2-7, with unresolved D. CDR3 size: 14 residues. Per the germline V gene, CDR1 is SGHRS and CDR2 is YFSETQ. The germline V and J ends were trimmed by 5 bases and 7 bases, with 19 bases remaining between them. The CDR3 bases are TGCGCCAGCAGTTTCGATAGGGCCTACAATGAGCAGTACTTC. This sequence encodes CASSFDRAYNEQYF. Looking up the rest from reference TRBV5-1 and TRBJ2-7 gives the full variable domain: KAGVTQTPRYLIKTRGQQVTLSCSPISGHRSVSWYQQTPGQGLQFLFEYFSETQRNKGNFPGRFSGRQFSNSRSEMNVSTLELGDSALYLCASSFDRAYNEQYFGPGTRLTVT.

The rearrangement uses TRBV20-1 and TRBJ2-5, with TRBD2 matching 10 bases. V was clipped by 5 bases and J by 4 bases; unmatched bases: 16. The germline V gene encodes CDR1 DFQATT and CDR2 SNEGSKA (reference sequence). The CDR3 is made up of 17 amino acids. CDR3 nucleotide sequence: TGCAGTGCTTCGCTGATGGAGCCGGGACTAGCGCGAGAGACCCAGTACTTC. This sequence encodes CSASLMEPGLARETQYF.

The chain carries TRBV6-1 and TRBJ2-7; maybe TRBD2 (6 bases). Per the germline V gene, CDR1 is MNHNS and CDR2 is SASEGT. The CDR3 consists of 17 residues. Trimming pared 1 base from V and 3 bases from J, leaving 19 bases between. The CDR3 reads CASSEGSAGPLDYEQYF. CDR3 nucleotides: TGTGCCAGCAGTGAAGGCTCCGCGGGACCCCTAGACTACGAGCAGTACTTC.

This chain's CDR3 is CASTSRGSGAKNIQYF. In DNA form, the CDR3 reads TGCGCCAGCACCTCAAGGGGCTCTGGAGCCAAAAACATTCAGTACTTC. The V gene is TRBV4-3, the J gene TRBJ2-4; D is possibly TRBD1 (5 bases). V was pared by 7 bases and J by 0 bases, with 16 bases between. This CDR3 is 16 amino acids long. From germline, CDR1 is LGHNA and CDR2 YSLEER.

This clonotype was seen more than once but under ten times. The genes are TRBV2 and TRBJ1-5, with D perhaps matching TRBD1 (6 bases). CDR1 and CDR2 from the germline V gene are SNHLY and FYNNEI. The ends were cut back, 4 bases at V and 2 bases at J, with 9 bases in the middle. The CDR3 extends over 14 amino acids. The CDR3 reads CASSGGQGNQPQHF. The CDR3, as DNA: TGTGCCAGCAGTGGGGGGCAGGGCAATCAGCCCCAGCATTTT.

About this clonotype itself: Sequence at one end of the junction differs from germline and may be a read error. CDR3 nucleotides: TGTGCCAGCGGAAGACAGGGGCTCTCCTACGGGCAGTACTTC. Its protein product is CASGRQGLSYGQYF. The rearrangement links TRBV27 to TRBJ2-7, with TRBD1 matching 8 bases. The germline V gene encodes CDR1 MNHEY and CDR2 SMNVEV (reference sequence). The CDR3 extends over 14 amino acids.